The clone carrying this TCR beta chain has just a few counts. The antigen remains unidentified. The record originates from a study of CD8 T cells in ankylosing spondylitis. Findings and limits, study-wide: A TCR beta motif made of about 8 highly homologous variants seemed typical of ankylosing spondylitis blood.

The CDR3 covers 13 residues. V was clipped by 5 bases and J by 5 bases; unmatched bases: 7. Germline assignment: CDR1 DFQATT and CDR2 SNEGSKA (reference sequence). One entry per CDR3 protein results from TCRdb running MiXCR on the 5' RACE reads. The table lists about 500,000 distinct CDR3 sequences, about 13% of them singletons. The sequence was obtained from a male donor with ankylosing spondylitis. The chain is built from TRBV20-1 and TRBJ2-3, with TRBD2 matching over 7 bases. Sequencing was done on a sample of blood, either unsorted or a sorted T cell fraction (not recorded which). The CDR3 DNA is TGCAGTGCTGGGGGAGGGGCGGAAGATACGCAGTATTTT. Translation gives CSAGGGAEDTQYF.